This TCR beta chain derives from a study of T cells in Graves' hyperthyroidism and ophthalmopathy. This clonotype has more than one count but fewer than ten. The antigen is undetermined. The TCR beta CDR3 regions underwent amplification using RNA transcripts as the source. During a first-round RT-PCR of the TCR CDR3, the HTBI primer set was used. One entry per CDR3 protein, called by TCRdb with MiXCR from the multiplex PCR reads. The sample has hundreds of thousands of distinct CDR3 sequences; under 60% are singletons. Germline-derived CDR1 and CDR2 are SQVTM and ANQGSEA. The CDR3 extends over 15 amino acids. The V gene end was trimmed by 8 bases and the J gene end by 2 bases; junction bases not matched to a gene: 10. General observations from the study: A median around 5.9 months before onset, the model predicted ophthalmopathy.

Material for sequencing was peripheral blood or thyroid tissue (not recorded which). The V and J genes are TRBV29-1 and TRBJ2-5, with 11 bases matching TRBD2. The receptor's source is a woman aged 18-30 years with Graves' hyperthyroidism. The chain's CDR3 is CSLSGLAEIQETQYF. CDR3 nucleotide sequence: TGCAGCTTATCGGGACTAGCGGAAATACAAGAGACCCAGTACTTC.